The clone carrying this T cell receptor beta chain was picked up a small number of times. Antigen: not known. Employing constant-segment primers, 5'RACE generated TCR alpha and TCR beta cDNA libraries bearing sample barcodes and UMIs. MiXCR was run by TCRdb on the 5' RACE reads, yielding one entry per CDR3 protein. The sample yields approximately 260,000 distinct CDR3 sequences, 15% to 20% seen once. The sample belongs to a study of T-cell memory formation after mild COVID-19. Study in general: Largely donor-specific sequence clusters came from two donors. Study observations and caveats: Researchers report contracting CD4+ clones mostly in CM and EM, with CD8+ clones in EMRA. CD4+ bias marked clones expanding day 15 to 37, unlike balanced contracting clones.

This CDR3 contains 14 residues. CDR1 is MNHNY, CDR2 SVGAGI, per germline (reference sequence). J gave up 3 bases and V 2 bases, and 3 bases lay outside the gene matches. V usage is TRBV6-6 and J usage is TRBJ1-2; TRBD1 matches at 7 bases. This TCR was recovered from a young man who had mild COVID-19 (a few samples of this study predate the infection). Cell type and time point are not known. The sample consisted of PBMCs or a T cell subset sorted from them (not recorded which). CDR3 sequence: CASSYDREYYGYTF. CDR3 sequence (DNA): TGTGCCAGCAGTTACGACAGGGAATACTATGGCTACACCTTC.